This T cell receptor beta chain stems from a study of cytomegalovirus exposure and HLA in healthy donors. Turning to the study itself: Falling in the Caucasian-associated ancestry cluster were about 82% of approximately 410 genotyped donors.

Of note for this clone: Its specificity is not known.

Amplification used 60 Vbeta primers and 13 Jbeta primers. Libraries were prepared by immunoSEQ multiplex PCR; TCRdb keeps only in-frame clonotypes and omits some of them. Of around 130,000 clones in the sample, approximately 75% were seen once. General observations from the study: A later analysis found common viral pathogens apparently linked to several of the most significant clusters. HLA alleles showed associations with about 17,000 TCR beta sequences in a later analysis, at a 0.05 false discovery rate.

The CDR3 is made up of 16 amino acids. CDR1 is LNHNV and CDR2 is YYDKDF in the germline V gene (reference sequence). J was trimmed by 3 bases and V by 1 base; bases with no gene match: 6. The receptor comes from a woman aged 40 to 49 in good health and CMV-seropositive. The sequenced sample consisted of PBMCs. V usage is TRBV15 and J usage is TRBJ1-2; the match to TRBD1 covers 9 bases. CDR3 residues: CATSRAETGGYYGYTF. The CDR3 bases are TGTGCCACCAGCAGAGCTGAGACAGGGGGTTACTATGGCTACACCTTC.